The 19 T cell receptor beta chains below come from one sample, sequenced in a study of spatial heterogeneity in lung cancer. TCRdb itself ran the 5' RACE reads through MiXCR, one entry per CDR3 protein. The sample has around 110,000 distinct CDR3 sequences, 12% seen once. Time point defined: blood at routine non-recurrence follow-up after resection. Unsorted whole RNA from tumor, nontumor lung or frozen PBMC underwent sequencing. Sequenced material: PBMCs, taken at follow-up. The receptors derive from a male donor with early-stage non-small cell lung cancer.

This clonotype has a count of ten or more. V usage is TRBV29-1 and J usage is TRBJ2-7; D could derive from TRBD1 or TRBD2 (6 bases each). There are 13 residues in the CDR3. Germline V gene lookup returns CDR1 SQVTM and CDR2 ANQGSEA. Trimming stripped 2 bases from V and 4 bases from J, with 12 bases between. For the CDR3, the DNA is TGCAGCGTTGAAACGCGAGGGGGGTACGAGCAGTACTTC. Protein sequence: CSVETRGGYEQYF.

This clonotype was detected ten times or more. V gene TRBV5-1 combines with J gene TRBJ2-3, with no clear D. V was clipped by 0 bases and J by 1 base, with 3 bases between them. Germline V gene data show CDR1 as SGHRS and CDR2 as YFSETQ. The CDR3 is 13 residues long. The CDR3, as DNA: TGCGCCAGCAGCTTGGACGGCACAGATACGCAGTATTTT. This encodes CASSLDGTDTQYF.

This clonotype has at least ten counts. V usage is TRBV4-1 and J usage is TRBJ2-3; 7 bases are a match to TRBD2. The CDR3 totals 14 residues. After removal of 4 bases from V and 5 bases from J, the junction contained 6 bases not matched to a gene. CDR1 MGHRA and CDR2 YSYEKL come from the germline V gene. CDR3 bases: TGCGCCAGCAGCCTTGGACTAGGAAGAGATACGCAGTATTTT. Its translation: CASSLGLGRDTQYF.

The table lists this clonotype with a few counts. The CDR3 DNA reads TGTGCCAGCAGCCCGGCGGCAGGACTCTCCTACGAGCAGTACTTC. It yields the protein CASSPAAGLSYEQYF. This chain links TRBV11-3 with TRBJ2-7; D is perhaps TRBD2 (5 bases). CDR1 is SGHNT and CDR2 is YENEEA in the germline V gene. V was clipped by 5 bases and J by 0 bases, with 14 bases between them. CDR3 size: 15 residues.

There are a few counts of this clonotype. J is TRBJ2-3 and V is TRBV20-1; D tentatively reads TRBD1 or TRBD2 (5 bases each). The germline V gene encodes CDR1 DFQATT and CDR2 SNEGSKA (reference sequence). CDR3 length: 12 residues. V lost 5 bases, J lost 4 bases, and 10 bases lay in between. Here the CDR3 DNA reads TGCAGTGCTGCAAGAGGGGCAGATACGCAGTATTTT. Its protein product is CSAARGADTQYF.

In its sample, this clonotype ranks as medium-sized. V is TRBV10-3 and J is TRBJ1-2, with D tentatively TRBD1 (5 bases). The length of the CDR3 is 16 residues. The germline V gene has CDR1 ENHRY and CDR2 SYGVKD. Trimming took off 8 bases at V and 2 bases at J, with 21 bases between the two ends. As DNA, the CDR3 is TGTGCCATCGCCCCCAGACAGCACAGAATCAACTATGGCTACACCTTC. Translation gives CAIAPRQHRINYGYTF.

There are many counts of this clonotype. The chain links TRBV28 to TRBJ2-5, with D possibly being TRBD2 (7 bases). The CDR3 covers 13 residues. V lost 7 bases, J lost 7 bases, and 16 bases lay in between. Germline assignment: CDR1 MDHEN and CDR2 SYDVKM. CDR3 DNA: TGTGCCAGCATCGGGGGGCGCGTGGGGACCCAGTACTTC. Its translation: CASIGGRVGTQYF.

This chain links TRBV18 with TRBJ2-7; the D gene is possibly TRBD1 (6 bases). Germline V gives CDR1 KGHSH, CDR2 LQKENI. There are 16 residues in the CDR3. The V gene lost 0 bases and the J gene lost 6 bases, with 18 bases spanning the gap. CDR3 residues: CASSPPWDKGDAEQYF. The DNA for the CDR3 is TGTGCCAGCTCACCACCGTGGGACAAGGGGGACGCCGAGCAGTACTTC.

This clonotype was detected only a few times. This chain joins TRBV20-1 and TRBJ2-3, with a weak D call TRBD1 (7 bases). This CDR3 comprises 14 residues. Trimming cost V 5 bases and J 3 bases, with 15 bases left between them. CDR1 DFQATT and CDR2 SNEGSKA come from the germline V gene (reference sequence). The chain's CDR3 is CSARFRGRTDTQYF. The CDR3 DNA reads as TGCAGTGCTCGGTTCAGGGGGAGGACAGATACGCAGTATTTT.

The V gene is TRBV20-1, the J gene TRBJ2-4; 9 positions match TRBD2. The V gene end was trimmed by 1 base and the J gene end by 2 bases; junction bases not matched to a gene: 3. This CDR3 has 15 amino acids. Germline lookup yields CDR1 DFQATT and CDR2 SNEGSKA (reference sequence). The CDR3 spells CSARVSGGTKNIQYF. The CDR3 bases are TGCAGTGCTAGAGTTAGCGGGGGAACCAAAAACATTCAGTACTTC.

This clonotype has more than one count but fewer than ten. CDR3 sequence (DNA): TGTGCCAGCAGCCCCCCCTCGGGGATAAACGAGCAGTACTTC. Its protein is CASSPPSGINEQYF. The J gene is TRBJ2-7, the V gene TRBV13, with D perhaps matching TRBD2 (5 bases). Germline CDR1 PRHDT, CDR2 FYEKMQ (reference sequence). CDR3 size: 14 residues. V was clipped by 5 bases and J by 5 bases, with 16 bases between them. The full variable domain, completed using reference TRBV13 and TRBJ2-7, is AAGVIQSPRHLIKEKRETATLKCYPIPRHDTVYWYQQGPGQDPQFLISFYEKMQSDKGSIPDRFSAQQFSDYHSELNMSSLELGDSALYFCASSPPSGINEQYFGPGTRLTVT.

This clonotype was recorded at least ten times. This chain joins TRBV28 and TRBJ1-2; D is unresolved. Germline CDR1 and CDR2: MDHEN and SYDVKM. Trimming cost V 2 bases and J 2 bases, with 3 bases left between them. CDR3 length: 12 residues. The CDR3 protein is CASSLTNYGYTF. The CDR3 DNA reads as TGTGCCAGCAGTTTAACAAACTATGGCTACACCTTC.

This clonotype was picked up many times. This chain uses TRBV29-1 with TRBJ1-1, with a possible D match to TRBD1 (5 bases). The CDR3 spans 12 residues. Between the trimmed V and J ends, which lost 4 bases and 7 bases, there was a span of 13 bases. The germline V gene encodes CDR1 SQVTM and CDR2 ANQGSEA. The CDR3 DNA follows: TGCAGCGTTGTGGGGCCGGGGGTTGAAGCTTTCTTT. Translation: CSVVGPGVEAFF.

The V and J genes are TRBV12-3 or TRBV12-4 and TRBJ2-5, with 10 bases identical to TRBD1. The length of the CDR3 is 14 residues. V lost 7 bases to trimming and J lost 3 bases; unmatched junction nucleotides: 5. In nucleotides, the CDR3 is TGTGCCAGCACCGAGACAGGGGGCGAAGAGACCCAGTACTTC. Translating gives CASTETGGEETQYF.

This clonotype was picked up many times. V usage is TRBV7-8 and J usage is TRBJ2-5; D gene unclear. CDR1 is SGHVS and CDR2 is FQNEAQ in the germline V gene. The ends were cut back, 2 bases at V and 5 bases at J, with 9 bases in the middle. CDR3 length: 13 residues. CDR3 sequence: CASSLFWPETQYF. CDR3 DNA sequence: TGTGCCAGCAGCTTATTCTGGCCTGAGACCCAGTACTTC.

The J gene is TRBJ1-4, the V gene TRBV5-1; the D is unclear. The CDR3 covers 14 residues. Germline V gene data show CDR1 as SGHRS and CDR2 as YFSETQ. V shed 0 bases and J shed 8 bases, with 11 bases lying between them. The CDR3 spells CASSLDGNQEKLFF. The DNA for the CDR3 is TGCGCCAGCAGCTTGGACGGGAACCAGGAAAAACTGTTTTTT. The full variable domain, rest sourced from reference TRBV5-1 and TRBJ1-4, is KAGVTQTPRYLIKTRGQQVTLSCSPISGHRSVSWYQQTPGQGLQFLFEYFSETQRNKGNFPGRFSGRQFSNSRSEMNVSTLELGDSALYLCASSLDGNQEKLFFGSGTQLSVL.

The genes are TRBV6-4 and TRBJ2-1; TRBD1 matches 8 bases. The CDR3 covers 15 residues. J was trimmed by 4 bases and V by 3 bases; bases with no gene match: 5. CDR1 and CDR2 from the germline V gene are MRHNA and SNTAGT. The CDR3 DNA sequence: TGTGCCAGCAGTGAGACAGGGGAGGCTTACAATGAGCAGTTCTTC. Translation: CASSETGEAYNEQFF.

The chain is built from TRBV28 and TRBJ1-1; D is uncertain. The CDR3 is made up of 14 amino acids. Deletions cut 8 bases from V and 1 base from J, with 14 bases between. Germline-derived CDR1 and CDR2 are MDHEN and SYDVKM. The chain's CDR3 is CASRFPSQNTEAFF. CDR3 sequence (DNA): TGTGCCAGCCGCTTCCCCTCGCAGAACACTGAAGCTTTCTTT.

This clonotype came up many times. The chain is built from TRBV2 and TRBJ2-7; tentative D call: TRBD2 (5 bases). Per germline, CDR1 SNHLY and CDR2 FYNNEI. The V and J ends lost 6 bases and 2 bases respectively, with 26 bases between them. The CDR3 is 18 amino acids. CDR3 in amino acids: CASRTFFFDGLDTYEQYF. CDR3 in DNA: TGTGCCAGCAGGACCTTTTTCTTTGACGGACTGGATACCTACGAGCAGTACTTC.